The source of this TCR beta chain is a study of T cell repertoires in cytomegalovirus infection. For the study at large: Evidence of both CMV infection and a matching HLA type came from public TCR beta signatures.

Study-level points and caveats: The response measured ex vivo was dominated by TCR beta clonotypes (HLA-C-restricted and CMV-specific). Carriers of CMV plus the relevant HLA were identified by cumulative public TCR beta family frequency.

On this clonotype itself: The antigen remains undetermined.

TCRdb redid the calling of the reads with MiXCR, one entry per CDR3 protein. The sample shows fewer than 250,000 distinct CDR3 sequences, roughly an eighth of them seen only once. The sequencing input was PBMCs. This clonotype was obtained from a human donor in good health (CMV status not recorded). Some clones in this sample may be carry-over from other donors' samples.

The CDR3 reads CSRGGRQETQYF. Written as DNA, the CDR3 is TGCAGCCGAGGGGGGCGCCAAGAGACCCAGTACTTC. The rearrangement uses TRBV20-1 and TRBJ2-5; D might be TRBD1 or TRBD2, each matching 6 bases. CDR3 length equals 12 residues. Germline CDR1 reads DFQATT; CDR2 reads SNEGSKA (reference sequence).